This TCR beta chain was documented in a study of blood T cell repertoires in COVID-19 (TCRdb year 2020). Notes on the research overall: Samples from collaborators originated in the United States, Italy and Spain and spanned both the acute and convalescent phases of COVID-19. The prospective study material was composed of cDNA or gDNA derived from T cells, B-cell-depleted T cells, or PBMCs. The dataset comprised deeply sampled blood TCRbeta repertoires from subjects exposed to, actively infected with, or recovered from COVID-19. The repertoires were made available in a free public database intended to serve as a resource for research on the immune response to SARS-CoV-2. Samples came from the ongoing ImmuneRACE study (first 160 participants) plus 1,254 subjects from 6 global collaborators. The sample metadata nearly always contained a de-identified subject ID, COVID-19 status, age in years and sex. Where available, HLA class I and class II types were obtained from metadata supplied by the sample provider rather than from assay-based typing. Paper-wide results and their limitations: How much clinical and demographic metadata was included differed by source and by participant, and the metadata was provided uncurated.

Note on this clone: Its antigen specificity is not known. Base quality data are lacking; no much larger clone is found one base away.

TCRbeta CDR3 regions were amplified from genomic DNA using the immunoSEQ Assay, a bias-controlled multiplex PCR. The source study handled its data this way. The number of nucleated cells in each sample was estimated by amplification of reference gene primers within the assay. To quantify the absolute abundance of each unique TCRbeta CDR3 rearrangement, sequence reads were collapsed and filtered. For each sample, productive Simpson clonality was calculated as the square root of Simpson's diversity index across productive rearrangements. Not all clones reach the TCRdb copy of this immuneACCESS table, which keeps in-frame sequences only. Checked studies attribute under half of the gap to unresolved V genes and leave the rest unexplained. That table is the source of V, J and clone size, and D and trimming were worked out from the DNA. In all, the sample holds hundreds of thousands of clones, and approximately 86% of those were seen once. The biggest ten clones account for 3% to 4.5% of the sample.

Collaborating institutions collected whole blood in K2EDTA tubes following their own protocols. For TCRbeta analysis, collaborator samples were shipped as frozen whole blood, as isolated PBMCs, or as DNA extracted from either sample type. The origin of this receptor is a woman of 80 years or more with acute or convalescent COVID-19. Sequenced input: peripheral blood.

The DNA sequence reads TGTGCCAGCAGCCAAGTTAGGACCGGGGGGGTTTCGCATGAGCAGTTCTTC. It translates to CASSQVRTGGVSHEQFF. This sequence uses TRBV3-1 (or the pseudogene TRBV3-2) and TRBJ2-1; 8 central bases correspond to TRBD2. The germline V and J ends show losses of 1 base and 8 bases respectively, and no gene match explains 13 bases of the junction. The CDR3 starts with the cysteine, ends with the phenylalanine, and has 17 residues. Here the CDR3 DNA is all that survives: 51 bases in frame from base 1. The germline V gene (reference sequence) supplies CDR1 LGHDT and CDR2 YNNKEL.